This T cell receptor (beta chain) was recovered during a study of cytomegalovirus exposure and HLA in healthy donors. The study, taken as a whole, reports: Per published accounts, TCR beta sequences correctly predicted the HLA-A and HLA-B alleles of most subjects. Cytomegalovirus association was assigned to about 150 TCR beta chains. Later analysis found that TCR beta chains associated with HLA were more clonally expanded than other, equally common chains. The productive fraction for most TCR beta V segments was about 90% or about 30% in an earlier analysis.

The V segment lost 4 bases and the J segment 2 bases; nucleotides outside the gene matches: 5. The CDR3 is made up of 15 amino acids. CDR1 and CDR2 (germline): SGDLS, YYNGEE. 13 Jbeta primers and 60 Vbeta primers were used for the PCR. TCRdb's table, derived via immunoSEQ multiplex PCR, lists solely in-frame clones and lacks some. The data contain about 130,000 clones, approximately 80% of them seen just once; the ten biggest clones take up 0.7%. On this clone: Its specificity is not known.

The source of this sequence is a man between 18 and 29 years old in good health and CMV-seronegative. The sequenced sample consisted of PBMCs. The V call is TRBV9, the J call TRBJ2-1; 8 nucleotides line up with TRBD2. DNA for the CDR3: TGTGCCAGCAGCATCGGGGGGGCCCCCTACAATGAGCAGTTCTTC. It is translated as CASSIGGAPYNEQFF. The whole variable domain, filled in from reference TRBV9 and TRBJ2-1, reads DSGVTQTPKHLITATGQRVTLRCSPRSGDLSVYWYQQSLDQGLQFLIQYYNGEERAKGNILERFSAQQFPDLHSELNLSSLELGDSALYFCASSIGGAPYNEQFFGPGTRLTVL.